The sequence of this T cell receptor beta chain was determined in a study of beta chain features in type 1 diabetes. Study summary: Healthy donors and patients had similar age, gender and cell yields. Examination covered around 100 million sorted cells spanning all samples. Study-wide findings and caveats: Within each of all four CD4+ subsets, Type 1 diabetes patients had TCRB CDR3s that were moderately but significantly shorter. VDJ junctions from patients with type 1 diabetes contained fewer insertions and more deletions.

To note about this clone: The antigen remains unidentified.

Germline-derived CDR1 and CDR2 are SGHTA and FQGNSA. The CDR3 has 12 amino acids. V lost 4 bases, J lost 2 bases, and 4 bases lay in between. The isolated RNA, all of it, was reverse transcribed, so expressed TCRB transcripts were what got sequenced. Here immunoSEQ multiplex PCR was the method, and the copy in TCRdb shows in-frame clones only, minus some. Of 100,000 to 150,000 clones in the sample, 9% were seen once. The rearrangement uses TRBV7-2 and TRBJ2-3; D gene unclear. Sequencing was done on a sample of central memory CD4+ T cells from blood. This TCR derives from a man aged 25-45 years with type 1 diabetes. The CDR3 protein is CASSWATDTQYF. CDR3 bases: TGTGCCAGCAGCTGGGCCACAGATACGCAGTATTTT.